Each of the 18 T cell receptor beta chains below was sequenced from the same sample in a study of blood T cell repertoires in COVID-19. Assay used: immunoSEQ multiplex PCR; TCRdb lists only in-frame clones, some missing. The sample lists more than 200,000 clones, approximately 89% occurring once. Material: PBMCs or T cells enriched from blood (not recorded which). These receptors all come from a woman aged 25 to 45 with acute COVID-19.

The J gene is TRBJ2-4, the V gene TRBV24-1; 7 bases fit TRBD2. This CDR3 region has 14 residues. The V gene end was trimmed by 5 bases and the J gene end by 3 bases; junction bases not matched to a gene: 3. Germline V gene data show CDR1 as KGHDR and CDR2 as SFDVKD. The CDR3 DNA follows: TGTGCCACCAGTGCGGGGGGTTTCAAAAACATTCAGTACTTC. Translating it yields CATSAGGFKNIQYF.

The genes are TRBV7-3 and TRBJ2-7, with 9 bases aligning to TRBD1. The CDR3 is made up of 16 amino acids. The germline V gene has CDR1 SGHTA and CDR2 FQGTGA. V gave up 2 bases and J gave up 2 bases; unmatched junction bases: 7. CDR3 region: CASSLLGTGSAYEQYF. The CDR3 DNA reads TGTGCCAGCAGCTTATTGGGGACAGGGAGCGCCTACGAGCAGTACTTC.

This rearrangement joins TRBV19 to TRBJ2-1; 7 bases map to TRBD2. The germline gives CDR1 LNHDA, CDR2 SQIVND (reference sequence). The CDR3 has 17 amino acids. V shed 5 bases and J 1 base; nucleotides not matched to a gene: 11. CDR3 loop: CASSPTSPEESYNEQFF. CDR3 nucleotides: TGTGCCAGTAGTCCGACTAGCCCGGAGGAATCCTACAATGAGCAGTTCTTC.

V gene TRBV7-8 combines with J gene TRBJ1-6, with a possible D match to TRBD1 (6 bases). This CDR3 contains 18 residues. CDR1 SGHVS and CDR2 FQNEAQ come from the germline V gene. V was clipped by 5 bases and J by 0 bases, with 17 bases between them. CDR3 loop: CASSPRQVLLSYNSPLHF. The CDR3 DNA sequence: TGTGCCAGCAGCCCGCGACAGGTCCTTCTCTCCTATAATTCACCCCTCCACTTT.

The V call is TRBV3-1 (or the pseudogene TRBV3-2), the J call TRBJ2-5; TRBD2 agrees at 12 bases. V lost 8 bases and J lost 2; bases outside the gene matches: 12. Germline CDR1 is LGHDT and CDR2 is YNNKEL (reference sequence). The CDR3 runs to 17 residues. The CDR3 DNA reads TGTGCCAGCGAACGACTAGCGGGGGCCTTGGGGCAAGAGACCCAGTACTTC. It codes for CASERLAGALGQETQYF.

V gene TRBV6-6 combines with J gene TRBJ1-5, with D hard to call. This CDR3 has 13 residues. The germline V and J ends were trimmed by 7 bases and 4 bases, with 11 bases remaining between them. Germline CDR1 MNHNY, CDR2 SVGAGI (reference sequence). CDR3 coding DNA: TGTGCCAGCACCCTCGAAGCAAATCAGCCCCAGCATTTT. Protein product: CASTLEANQPQHF.

The chain's CDR3 is CASSTGLAGADTQYF. The CDR3 bases are TGTGCCAGCAGCACGGGACTAGCGGGGGCAGATACGCAGTATTTT. The gene calls are TRBV7-7 and TRBJ2-3; TRBD2 agrees at 14 bases. The germline V gene has CDR1 SSHAT and CDR2 FNYEAQ (reference sequence). With 5 bases clipped from V and 4 bases from J, the junction kept 2 bases outside the gene matches. The CDR3 is 15 residues long.

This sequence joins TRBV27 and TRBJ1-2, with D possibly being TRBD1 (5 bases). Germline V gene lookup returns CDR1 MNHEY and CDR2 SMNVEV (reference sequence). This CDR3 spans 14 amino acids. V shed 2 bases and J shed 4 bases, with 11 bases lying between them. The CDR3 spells CASSLIGVGYGYTF. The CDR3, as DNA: TGTGCCAGCAGTTTAATAGGGGTGGGCTATGGCTACACCTTC.

CDR3 nucleotide sequence: TGTGCCAGCTCACCCCTTGGAAGCGGGGGTCCAAGCGGGGAGCTGTTTTTT. Amino acid sequence: CASSPLGSGGPSGELFF. The chain uses TRBV18 and TRBJ2-2; 8 nucleotides line up with TRBD2. The CDR3 consists of 17 residues. Germline CDR1 is KGHSH and CDR2 is LQKENI. The junction had 13 bases not matched to a gene; V was cut back by 3 bases and J by 7 bases.

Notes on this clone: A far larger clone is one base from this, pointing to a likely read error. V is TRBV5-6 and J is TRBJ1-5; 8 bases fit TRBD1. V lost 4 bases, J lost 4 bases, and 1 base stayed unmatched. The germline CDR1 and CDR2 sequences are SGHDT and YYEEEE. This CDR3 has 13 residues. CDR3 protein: CASSRTGNQPQHF. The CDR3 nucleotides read TGTGCCAGCAGCCGGACAGGGAATCAGCCCCAGCATTTT.

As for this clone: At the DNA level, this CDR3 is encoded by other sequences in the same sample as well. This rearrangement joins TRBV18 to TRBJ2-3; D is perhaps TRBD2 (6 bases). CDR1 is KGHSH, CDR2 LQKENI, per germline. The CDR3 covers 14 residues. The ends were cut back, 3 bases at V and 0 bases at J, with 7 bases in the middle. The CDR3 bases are TGTGCCAGCTCACCTGGAGGGAGCACAGATACGCAGTATTTT. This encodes CASSPGGSTDTQYF.

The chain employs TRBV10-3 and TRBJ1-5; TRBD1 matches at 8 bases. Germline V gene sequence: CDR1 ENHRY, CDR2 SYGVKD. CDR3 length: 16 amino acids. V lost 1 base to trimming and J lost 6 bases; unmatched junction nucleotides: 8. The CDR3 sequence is CAISEWQGADSQPQHF. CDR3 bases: TGTGCCATCAGTGAGTGGCAGGGGGCTGATTCTCAGCCCCAGCATTTT.

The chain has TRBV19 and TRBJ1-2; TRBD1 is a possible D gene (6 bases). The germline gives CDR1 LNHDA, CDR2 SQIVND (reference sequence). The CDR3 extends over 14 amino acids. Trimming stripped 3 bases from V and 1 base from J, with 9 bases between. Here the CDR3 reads CASSIWGHNYGYTF. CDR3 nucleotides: TGTGCCAGTAGTATTTGGGGGCATAACTATGGCTACACCTTC.

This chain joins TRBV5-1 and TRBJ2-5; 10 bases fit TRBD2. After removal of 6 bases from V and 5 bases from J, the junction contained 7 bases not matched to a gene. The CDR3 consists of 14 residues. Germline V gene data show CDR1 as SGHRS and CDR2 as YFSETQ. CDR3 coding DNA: TGCGCCAGCATGAGCGGGGGGGCCGGTGAGACCCAGTACTTC. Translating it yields CASMSGGAGETQYF.

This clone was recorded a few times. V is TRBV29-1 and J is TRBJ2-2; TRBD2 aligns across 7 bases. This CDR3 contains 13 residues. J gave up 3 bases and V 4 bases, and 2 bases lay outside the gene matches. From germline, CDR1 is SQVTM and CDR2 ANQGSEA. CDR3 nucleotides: TGCAGCGTTGGACTAGCCTACACCGGGGAGCTGTTTTTT. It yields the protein CSVGLAYTGELFF.

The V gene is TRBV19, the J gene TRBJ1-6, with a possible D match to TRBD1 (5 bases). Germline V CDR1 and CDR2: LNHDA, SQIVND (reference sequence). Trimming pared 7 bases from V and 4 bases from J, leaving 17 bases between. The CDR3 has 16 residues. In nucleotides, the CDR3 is TGTGCCAGTACCGACAGATCAATAGGGTATAATTCACCCCTCCACTTT. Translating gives CASTDRSIGYNSPLHF. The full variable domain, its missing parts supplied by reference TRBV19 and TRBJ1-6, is DGGITQSPKYLFRKEGQNVTLSCEQNLNHDAMYWYRQDPGQGLRLIYYSQIVNDFQKGDIAEGYSVSREKKESFPLTVTSAQKNPTAFYLCASTDRSIGYNSPLHFGNGTRLTVT.

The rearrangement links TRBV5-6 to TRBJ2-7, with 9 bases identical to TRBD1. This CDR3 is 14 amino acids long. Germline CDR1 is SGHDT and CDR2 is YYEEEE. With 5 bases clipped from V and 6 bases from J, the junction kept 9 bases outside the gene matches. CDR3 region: CASSRRWDRAEQYF. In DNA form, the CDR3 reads TGTGCCAGCAGTCGAAGGTGGGACAGGGCCGAGCAGTACTTC.

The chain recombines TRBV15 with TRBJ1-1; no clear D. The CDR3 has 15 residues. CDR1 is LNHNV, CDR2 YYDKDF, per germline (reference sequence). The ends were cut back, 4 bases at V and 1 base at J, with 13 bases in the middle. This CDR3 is CATSTGNLRNTEAFF. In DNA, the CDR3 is TGTGCCACCAGCACCGGGAACCTTAGGAACACTGAAGCTTTCTTT.